A single sample gave rise to the 21 T cell receptor beta chains below, sequenced in a study of blood T cells in healthy people across ages. The use of a sample-barcoded 5' primer and a J-beta primer mix characterized a second PCR of roughly 6 to 11 cycles. TCRdb reanalysed the 5' RACE reads using MiXCR and keeps one entry per CDR3 protein. The sample carries about 580,000 distinct CDR3 sequences, 45% to 55% recorded once. The source material was blood. These receptors originate from a man aged 80 or over in good health.

This clonotype was seen a few times. The J gene is TRBJ1-5, the V gene TRBV20-1; tentatively, D is TRBD1 (6 bases). V lost 3 bases and J lost 0, with 15 bases in between. Per germline, CDR1 DFQATT and CDR2 SNEGSKA (reference sequence). The CDR3 is 16 amino acids. The CDR3 spells CSASTTGHYSNQPQHF. The CDR3 DNA reads TGCAGTGCTAGCACGACAGGACACTATAGCAATCAGCCCCAGCATTTT.

CDR3 DNA: TGCAGCGCGACCGGGACTCAGAACACCGGGGAGCTGTTTTTT. It codes for CSATGTQNTGELFF. The rearrangement joins TRBV29-1 to TRBJ2-2; a possible D gene is TRBD2 (6 bases). The germline V gene encodes CDR1 SQVTM and CDR2 ANQGSEA. The CDR3 spans 14 residues. The V end was cut by 7 bases, the J end by 1 base, with 13 bases between.

In the case of this clonotype: This may stem from a read error, because a much larger clone lies one nucleotide away. The chain carries TRBV6-6 and TRBJ2-3; D might be TRBD1 (6 bases). The CDR3 sequence is 14 residues long. Trimming pared 6 bases from V and 4 bases from J, leaving 14 bases between. The germline V gene encodes CDR1 MNHNY and CDR2 SVGAGI (reference sequence). The CDR3 DNA sequence: TGTGCCAGCAGCCGGGACAAGAGTCCAGATACGCAGTATTTT. Protein product: CASSRDKSPDTQYF.

In this sample, this clonotype turned up many times. J is TRBJ2-3 and V is TRBV29-1, with 10 bases aligning to TRBD1. CDR3 size: 14 residues. Looked up from germline, CDR1 is SQVTM and CDR2 is ANQGSEA. V dropped 4 bases and J dropped 5; count of bases not matched to a gene: 6. CDR3 bases: TGCAGCGTTGGGAGACAGGGGGCTAGAGATACGCAGTATTTT. Its translation: CSVGRQGARDTQYF.

This clonotype came up many times. The chain joins TRBV6-5 to TRBJ2-7, with 10 bases matching TRBD1. With V trimmed by 6 bases and J by 5 bases, 13 bases remained unmatched. Germline V gene sequence: CDR1 MNHEY, CDR2 SVGAGI. The CDR3 extends over 16 amino acids. CDR3 nucleotides: TGTGCCAGCAGCCAAACCCGGGACAGGGGACCCCACGAGCAGTACTTC. Residues: CASSQTRDRGPHEQYF.

This clonotype showed up just a few times. The rearrangement uses TRBV20-1 and TRBJ2-7; 9 nucleotides line up with TRBD2. V gave up 6 bases and J gave up 0 bases; unmatched junction bases: 6. CDR1 DFQATT and CDR2 SNEGSKA come from the germline V gene (reference sequence). The CDR3 has 14 residues. The CDR3: CSAAGGTHSYEQYF. CDR3 nucleotides: TGCAGTGCCGCGGGAGGGACCCACTCCTACGAGCAGTACTTC.

This clonotype appeared a few times. This may come from a read error, since a much larger clone is one base off. This rearrangement joins TRBV6-6 to TRBJ2-1; D might be TRBD1 or TRBD2, each matching 5 bases. The tail of the sequence fits TRBJ2-7 better, so the J call may be wrong. The CDR3 spans 15 residues. Germline CDR1 reads MNHNY; CDR2 reads SVGAGI (reference sequence). The CDR3 here is CASSYGDQTYNEQYF. The CDR3 DNA is TGTGCCAGCAGTTACGGGGACCAAACCTACAATGAGCAGTACTTC.

The chain links TRBV11-1 to TRBJ2-1; D not certain. Between the trimmed V and J ends, which lost 1 base and 10 bases, there was a span of 8 bases. Germline V gene data show CDR1 as SGHAT and CDR2 as FQDESV (reference sequence). CDR3 size: 12 residues. The CDR3 here is CASSLDAGEQFF. The DNA for the CDR3 is TGTGCCAGCAGCTTAGATGCCGGCGAGCAGTTCTTC.

This clonotype was observed a single time. This sequence joins TRBV7-9 and TRBJ2-7, with 7 bases identical to TRBD2. Gene TRBJ2-5 matches the end of the DNA better, so the J call may be wrong. CDR3 size: 16 residues. Germline V gives CDR1 SEHNR, CDR2 FQNEAQ (reference sequence). The CDR3: CASSPWEVAGEETQYF. The CDR3 coding sequence is TGTGCCAGCAGCCCCTGGGAGGTGGCGGGAGAAGAGACCCAGTACTTC.

V gene TRBV29-1 combines with J gene TRBJ2-2; the D call may be TRBD1 or TRBD2 (5 bases each). This CDR3 has 14 amino acids. V gave up 3 bases and J gave up 4 bases, with 12 bases separating them. CDR1 is SQVTM, CDR2 ANQGSEA, per germline. CDR3: CSVDPGHLTGELFF. The CDR3 DNA reads TGCAGCGTTGACCCGGGGCACCTCACCGGGGAGCTGTTTTTT.

This clonotype was detected only a few times. The rearrangement uses TRBV7-9 and TRBJ1-2; D remains unclear. Trimming pared 3 bases from V and 3 bases from J, leaving 14 bases between. Germline CDR1 is SEHNR and CDR2 is FQNEAQ (reference sequence). The length of the CDR3 is 15 residues. DNA for the CDR3: TGTGCCAGCAGCTTTAAGACCCGGCAGCACTATGGCTACACCTTC. Residues: CASSFKTRQHYGYTF.

This clonotype appeared a few times. The chain recombines TRBV20-1 with TRBJ1-4; D perhaps matches TRBD1 (5 bases). The length of the CDR3 is 12 residues. V was pared by 4 bases and J by 7 bases, with 10 bases between. In germline, CDR1 is DFQATT, CDR2 SNEGSKA (reference sequence). The CDR3: CSAKGSGEKLFF. The CDR3 coding sequence is TGCAGTGCTAAGGGGAGCGGTGAAAAACTGTTTTTT.

This clonotype was seen repeatedly, ten times or more. This chain joins TRBV6-2 or TRBV6-3 and TRBJ2-1; 9 bases fit TRBD1. Germline V gene sequence: CDR1 MNHEY, CDR2 SVGEGT. V lost 5 bases, J lost 2 bases, and 1 base stayed unmatched. The CDR3 consists of 14 residues. CDR3 coding DNA: TGTGCCAGCAGTACAGGGGGCCCCTACAATGAGCAGTTCTTC. Translating it yields CASSTGGPYNEQFF.

This clonotype was counted a few times. The chain couples TRBV20-1 to TRBJ2-7; 11 nucleotides match TRBD2. The V segment lost 2 bases and the J segment 2 bases; nucleotides outside the gene matches: 5. The germline V gene has CDR1 DFQATT and CDR2 SNEGSKA (reference sequence). The CDR3 covers 15 residues. The CDR3 loop reads CSARPTSGSAYEQYF. CDR3 sequence (DNA): TGCAGTGCTAGACCCACTAGCGGGAGCGCCTACGAGCAGTACTTC.

The count of this clonotype is one. CDR3 sequence: CASSEVQGKGEQYF. CDR3 sequence (DNA): TGTGCCAGCAGTGAAGTACAGGGAAAAGGGGAGCAGTACTTC. This chain joins TRBV6-1 and TRBJ2-7; a possible D gene is TRBD1 (6 bases). The V and J ends lost 1 base and 7 bases respectively, with 14 bases between them. Per the germline V gene, CDR1 is MNHNS and CDR2 is SASEGT. This CDR3 is 14 amino acids long.

The rearrangement joins TRBV20-1 to TRBJ1-5; D gene uncertain. CDR1 and CDR2 (germline): DFQATT, SNEGSKA (reference sequence). This CDR3 region has 13 residues. V was clipped by 3 bases and J by 1 base, with 7 bases between them. CDR3 sequence (DNA): TGCAGTGCTAGTCAGGCGAGCAATCAGCCCCAGCATTTT. It encodes CSASQASNQPQHF.

V and J are TRBV29-1 and TRBJ2-7, with D unclear. TRBJ2-5 explains the end of the DNA better; the J call may be wrong. CDR1 is SQVTM and CDR2 is ANQGSEA in the germline V gene. CDR3 size: 14 residues. The CDR3 sequence: CSVDAPSLGETQYF. Here the CDR3 DNA reads TGCAGCGTTGACGCCCCCAGCTTGGGGGAGACCCAGTACTTC.

The chain couples TRBV3-1 to TRBJ2-4, with 7 positions matching TRBD2. Near its end, the DNA agrees better with TRBJ2-7, so the J call may be wrong. Per the germline V gene, CDR1 is LGHDT and CDR2 is YNNKEL (reference sequence). The CDR3 is made up of 15 amino acids. The CDR3 DNA sequence: TGTGCCAGCAGCCAAATCCAGCGGGGCCGCTACGAGCAGTACTTC. It is translated as CASSQIQRGRYEQYF.

The chain has TRBV6-2 or TRBV6-3 and TRBJ1-4; D remains ambiguous. The V end lost 11 bases, the J end lost 4 bases, and 20 bases lay between the germline ends. The CDR3 has 15 residues. Per the germline V gene, CDR1 is MNHEY and CDR2 is SVGEGT. Here the CDR3 reads CASHARRSDNEKLFF. CDR3 sequence (DNA): TGTGCCTCTCACGCCCGCCGAAGCGATAATGAAAAACTGTTTTTT.

For this clonotype: One base away lies a much larger clone, so this may be a sequencing read error. The DNA for the CDR3 is TGTGCCAGCAGTTACGCGACGGGTGAGAGTGAGCAGTACTTC. Protein product: CASSYATGESEQYF. The V gene is TRBV6-6, the J gene TRBJ2-7; no firm D call. Germline V gene data show CDR1 as MNHNY and CDR2 as SVGAGI (reference sequence). V lost 2 bases and J lost 7, with 15 bases in between. The CDR3 has 14 residues.

This clonotype has a handful of counts. The chain joins TRBV29-1 to TRBJ1-6; D not resolved. The germline CDR1 and CDR2 sequences are SQVTM and ANQGSEA. V lost 4 bases and J lost 7, with 11 bases in between. The CDR3 sequence is 13 residues long. The CDR3 loop reads CSVAPQRNSPLHF. DNA for the CDR3: TGCAGCGTTGCTCCCCAAAGGAATTCACCCCTCCACTTT.